The T cell receptor (beta chain) under discussion was sequenced for a study of cytomegalovirus exposure and HLA in healthy donors. Vbeta (60) and Jbeta (13) primers were used in the PCR. Profiling relied on immunoSEQ multiplex PCR, and the TCRdb table lists in-frame clones only, not all of them. Counted here are some 160,000 clones, 81% occurring once; the ten biggest clones make up 1% to 1.5%. The V end was cut by 6 bases, the J end by 5 bases, with 19 bases between. CDR3 size: 15 residues. CDR1 and CDR2 from the germline V gene are MDHEN and SYDVKM. Findings of the study overall: Overall, approximately 150 TCR beta chains were annotated as cytomegalovirus-associated.

As concerns this clone: The antigen is not known.

The clonotype was recovered from a man aged 45-65 years in good health and CMV-seropositive. The V gene is TRBV28, the J gene TRBJ2-5; D not resolved. The sample comprised PBMCs. The CDR3 region has the DNA TGTGCCAGCAGCCGTGACGGTTCCAGGTGGGAGACCCAGTACTTC. Its protein is CASSRDGSRWETQYF.